The sequence of this T cell receptor (beta chain) was determined in a study of shared clonotypes between healthy human individuals. Deletions cut 5 bases from V and 0 bases from J, with 21 bases between. The CDR3 consists of 18 residues. TCRdb's table, derived via immunoSEQ multiplex PCR, lists solely in-frame clones and lacks some. The data contain some 1,400,000 clones, about 96% of them singletons. The clonotype was recovered from a man under 40 in good health. The sample was naive CD4+ T cells sorted from blood. Subset reported: CD45RA+ positively selected. The chain couples TRBV5-3 to TRBJ1-5; D remains unclear. Being an ORF, TRBV5-3 has a function that is uncertain. CDR3 region: CARSLPGLTNYSNQPQHF. CDR3 coding DNA: TGTGCCAGAAGTCTACCGGGCCTCACGAATTATAGCAATCAGCCCCAGCATTTT.